The 10 T cell receptor beta chains presented below share a single source sample, sequenced in a study of T-cell reconstitution after alpha-beta-depleted transplantation in children. Unique molecular identifiers were incorporated into the prepared TCRbeta library. TCRdb ran MiXCR on the PCR reads and lists one entry per CDR3 protein. The table has fewer than 1 million distinct CDR3 sequences, roughly 15% seen once. Source: PBMCs, mostly from graft donor cells, taken 360 days after TCRalphabeta/CD19-depleted stem cell transplant. These TCRs come from a male patient between 10 and 17 years old who had a stem cell transplant for acute lymphoblastic leukemia, so the T cells may come from the graft donor.

The chain has TRBV6-1 and TRBJ2-7, with D perhaps TRBD1 (6 bases). Germline values: CDR1 MNHNS, CDR2 SASEGT. V was shortened by 8 bases and J by 6 bases, with 26 bases between the two germline ends. The CDR3 is 16 amino acids. CDR3 residues: CASLKGPGQSSSEQYF. CDR3 in DNA: TGTGCCAGCCTCAAGGGACCGGGACAATCTTCGAGCGAGCAGTACTTC.

The chain has TRBV24-1 and TRBJ1-2; the D is unclear. The V end lost 6 bases, the J end lost 14 bases, and 18 bases lay between the germline ends. The germline CDR1 and CDR2 sequences are KGHDR and SFDVKD. CDR3 size: 12 residues. The CDR3 loop reads CATSSADRTATF. The DNA of the CDR3 is TGTGCCACCAGTTCGGCAGACCGGACTGCTACCTTC.

This chain joins TRBV7-3 and TRBJ2-1, with 11 positions matching TRBD2. Germline CDR1 reads SGHTA; CDR2 reads FQGTGA. The trim removed 4 bases at V and 4 bases at J, leaving 9 bases unmatched. This CDR3 is built from 17 residues. In DNA form, the CDR3 reads TGTGCCAGCAGCTCGGGGAGGGGACTAGCGGTTTACAATGAGCAGTTCTTC. It codes for CASSSGRGLAVYNEQFF.

The gene calls are TRBV10-2 and TRBJ2-1, with TRBD2 identical over 11 bases. From germline, CDR1 is WSHSY and CDR2 SAAADI. CDR3 length: 16 residues. V was clipped by 3 bases and J by 8 bases; unmatched bases: 9. CDR3 protein: CASSDISGRARDEQFF. The DNA of the CDR3 is TGCGCCAGCAGTGATATTAGCGGGAGGGCAAGGGATGAGCAGTTCTTC.

This clonotype appeared many times. This chain joins TRBV4-2 and TRBJ1-2; D unclear. This CDR3 region has 14 residues. Germline CDR1 LGHNA, CDR2 YNFKEQ. V lost 4 bases, J lost 4 bases, and 13 bases lay in between. In DNA, the CDR3 is TGTGCCAGCAGCCCAACGACCGGGCCCTATGGCTACACCTTC. This sequence encodes CASSPTTGPYGYTF.

V usage is TRBV5-1 and J usage is TRBJ2-7; D is possibly TRBD1 (5 bases). V shed 4 bases and J shed 3 bases, with 8 bases lying between them. CDR3 length equals 12 residues. Germline loops: CDR1 SGHRS, CDR2 YFSETQ. CDR3 in amino acids: CASSEDIYEQYF. The CDR3 DNA follows: TGCGCCAGCAGCGAGGACATCTACGAGCAGTACTTC. The full variable domain, in which reference TRBV5-1 and TRBJ2-7 provide the parts outside the CDR3, is KAGVTQTPRYLIKTRGQQVTLSCSPISGHRSVSWYQQTPGQGLQFLFEYFSETQRNKGNFPGRFSGRQFSNSRSEMNVSTLELGDSALYLCASSEDIYEQYFGPGTRLTVT.

The chain has TRBV11-1 and TRBJ2-3; TRBD1 aligns across 10 bases. J gave up 2 bases and V 5 bases, and 13 bases lay outside the gene matches. CDR3 length: 18 residues. CDR1 is SGHAT, CDR2 FQDESV, per germline (reference sequence). In nucleotides, the CDR3 is TGTGCCAGCAGCCCCAGAATCCCGGGACAGGGGTCCACAGATACGCAGTATTTT. This gives the protein CASSPRIPGQGSTDTQYF. The variable domain in full, with the rest retrieved from reference TRBV11-1 and TRBJ2-3, is EAEVAQSPRYKITEKSQAVAFWCDPISGHATLYWYRQILGQGPELLVQFQDESVVDDSQLPKDRFSAERLKGVDSTLKIQPAELGDSAMYLCASSPRIPGQGSTDTQYFGPGTRLTVL.

This sequence joins TRBV5-1 and TRBJ1-2; 7 positions match TRBD1. This CDR3 has 16 residues. CDR1 SGHRS and CDR2 YFSETQ come from the germline V gene. V shed 6 bases and J 1 base; nucleotides not matched to a gene: 12. The CDR3, as DNA: TGCGCCAGCACCCGCACAGGGGCCAGCTTTAACTATGGCTACACCTTC. Translating it yields CASTRTGASFNYGYTF.

The chain links TRBV9 to TRBJ2-5; 11 nucleotides match TRBD1. CDR1 and CDR2 from the germline V gene are SGDLS and YYNGEE. The CDR3 covers 15 residues. With 3 bases clipped from V and 4 bases from J, the junction kept 5 bases outside the gene matches. This CDR3 reads CASSAGTGGGETQYF. In DNA, the CDR3 is TGTGCCAGCAGCGCCGGGACAGGGGGAGGAGAGACCCAGTACTTC.

The gene calls are TRBV18 and TRBJ2-1; no definite D call. The V end was cut by 2 bases, the J end by 7 bases, with 9 bases between. This CDR3 is built from 13 residues. Germline loops: CDR1 KGHSH, CDR2 LQKENI. The CDR3 sequence: CASSPWGSNEQFF. CDR3 sequence (DNA): TGTGCCAGCTCACCATGGGGTAGTAATGAGCAGTTCTTC.